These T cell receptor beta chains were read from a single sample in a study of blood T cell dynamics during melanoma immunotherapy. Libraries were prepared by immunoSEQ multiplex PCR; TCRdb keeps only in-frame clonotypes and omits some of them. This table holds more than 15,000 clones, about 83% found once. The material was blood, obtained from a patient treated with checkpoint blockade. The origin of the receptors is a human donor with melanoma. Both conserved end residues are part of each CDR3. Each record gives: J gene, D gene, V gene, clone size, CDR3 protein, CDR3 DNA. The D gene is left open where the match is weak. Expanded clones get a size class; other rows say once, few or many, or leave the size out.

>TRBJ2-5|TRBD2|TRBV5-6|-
CASSPLTSVTETQYF
TGTGCCAGCAGCCCCCTAACTAGCGTTACAGAGACCCAGTACTTC
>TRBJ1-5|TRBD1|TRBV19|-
CASGENRQGATQPQHF
TGTGCCAGTGGGGAAAATAGACAGGGGGCGACCCAGCCCCAGCATTTT
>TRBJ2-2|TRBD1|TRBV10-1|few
CARSRQGDKRNPNTGELFF
TGCGCCAGATCTCGACAGGGCGACAAACGAAACCCGAACACCGGGGAGCTGTTTTTT
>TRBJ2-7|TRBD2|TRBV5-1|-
CASRIAGGVEQYF
TGCGCCAGCAGAATAGCGGGAGGGGTCGAGCAGTACTTC
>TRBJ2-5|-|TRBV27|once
CASSTNGRGETQYF
TGTGCCAGCAGTACCAACGGGAGAGGGGAGACCCAGTACTTC
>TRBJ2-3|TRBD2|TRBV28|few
CASSYPLAGGTDTQYF
TGTGCCAGCAGTTACCCCCTAGCGGGAGGCACAGATACGCAGTATTTT
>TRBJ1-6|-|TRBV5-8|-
CASSITFSPLHF
TGTGCCAGCAGCATTACTTTCTCACCCCTCCACTTT
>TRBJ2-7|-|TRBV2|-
CASREQGRGLEQYF
TGTGCCAGCAGGGAACAGGGTAGGGGTCTCGAGCAGTACTTC
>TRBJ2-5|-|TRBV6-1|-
CASSEAGETQYF
TGTGCCAGCAGTGAAGCCGGTGAGACCCAGTACTTC
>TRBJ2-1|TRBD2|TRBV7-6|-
CASSLVASGGGEQFF
TGTGCCAGCAGCTTAGTGGCTAGCGGGGGGGGTGAGCAGTTCTTC
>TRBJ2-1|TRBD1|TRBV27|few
CASISRQGRYNEQFF
TGTGCCAGCATCTCACGACAGGGGAGGTACAATGAGCAGTTCTTC
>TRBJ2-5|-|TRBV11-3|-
CASSSGQNEETQYF
TGTGCCAGCAGCTCGGGTCAGAATGAAGAGACCCAGTACTTC
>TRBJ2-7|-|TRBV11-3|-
CASSPTGAGAGEQYF
TGTGCCAGCAGCCCTACCGGGGCCGGAGCGGGTGAGCAGTACTTC
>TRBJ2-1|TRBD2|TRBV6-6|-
CASELAGAGNEQFF
TGTGCCAGCGAATTGGCGGGAGCAGGCAATGAGCAGTTCTTC
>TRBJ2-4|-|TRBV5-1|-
CASSLDPGSNIQYF
TGCGCCAGCAGCTTGGATCCGGGTTCAAACATTCAGTACTTC
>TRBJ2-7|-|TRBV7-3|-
CAHHGLSLAYEQYF
TGTGCCCATCATGGGTTGTCACTAGCCTACGAGCAGTACTTC
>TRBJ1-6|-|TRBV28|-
CASISPSYNSPLHF
TGTGCCAGCATTTCCCCCAGTTATAATTCACCCCTCCACTTT
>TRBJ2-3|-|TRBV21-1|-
CASPGQGWFVDTQYF
TGTGCCAGCCCAGGACAGGGGTGGTTTGTTGATACGCAGTATTTT
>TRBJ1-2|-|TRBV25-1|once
CASSEPSRGARHGYTF
TGTGCCAGCAGTGAACCCTCGAGGGGGGCGCGTCATGGCTACACCTTC
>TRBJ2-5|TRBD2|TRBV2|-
CAVGAGEVRETQYF
TGTGCCGTCGGGGCGGGAGAAGTTAGGGAGACCCAGTACTTC
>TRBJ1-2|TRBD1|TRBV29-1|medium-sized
CSVERTGAGYTF
TGCAGCGTTGAGCGCACAGGGGCAGGCTACACCTTC
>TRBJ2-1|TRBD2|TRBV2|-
CASSEGGGLNEQFF
TGTGCCAGCAGTGAAGGGGGAGGGCTCAATGAGCAGTTCTTC
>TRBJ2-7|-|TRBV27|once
CASGLTGLYEQYF
TGTGCCAGCGGACTAACAGGGCTATACGAGCAGTACTTC
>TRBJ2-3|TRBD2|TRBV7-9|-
CASSRGTSGSFTDTQYF
TGTGCCAGCAGCCGGGGGACTAGCGGGTCGTTCACAGATACGCAGTATTTT
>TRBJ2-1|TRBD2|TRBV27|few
CASSFIGLAGGSSYNEQFF
TGTGCCAGCAGTTTCATAGGACTAGCGGGAGGGAGCTCCTACAATGAGCAGTTCTTC
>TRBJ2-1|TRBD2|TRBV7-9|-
CASRRGWASGDNEQFF
TGTGCCAGCAGACGCGGATGGGCTAGCGGCGATAATGAGCAGTTCTTC
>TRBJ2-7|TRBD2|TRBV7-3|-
CASSLEAGVSLYF
TGTGCCAGCAGCTTAGAAGCGGGAGTGTCCCTGTACTTC
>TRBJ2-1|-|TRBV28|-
CASRARRVEAGQFF
TGTGCCAGCAGAGCCCGGAGGGTAGAGGCGGGGCAGTTCTTC
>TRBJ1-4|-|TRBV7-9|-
CASMDSANEKLFF
TGTGCCAGCATGGACAGCGCTAATGAAAAACTGTTTTTT
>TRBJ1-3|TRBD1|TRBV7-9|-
CASSRGTAQGNTIYF
TGTGCCAGCAGCCGTGGGACAGCGCAGGGAAACACCATATATTTT
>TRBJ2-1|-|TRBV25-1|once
CASSERRYNEQFF
TGTGCCAGCAGTGAACGCAGGTACAATGAGCAGTTCTTC
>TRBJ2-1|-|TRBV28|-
CASSFPGLVYNEQFF
TGTGCCAGCAGTTTTCCCGGGTTGGTCTACAATGAGCAGTTCTTC
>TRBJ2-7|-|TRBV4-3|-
CASSQAYRGVPYEQYF
TGCGCCAGCAGCCAAGCGTATAGGGGCGTACCCTACGAGCAGTACTTC